This TCR beta chain was sequenced for a study of regulatory T cells in long-lasting Graves disease. Germline loops: CDR1 SEHNR, CDR2 FQNEAQ (reference sequence). V was pared by 5 bases and J by 8 bases, with 17 bases of the junction left unmatched. The CDR3 has 17 amino acids. Time point in this sample: newly diagnosed GD, antithyroid drugs for less than 3 months. RNA extracted from PBMCs served as the sequencing template. Combining iRepertoire HTBI primers with Arm-PCR of CDR3 regions, the authors built TCR beta libraries. MiXCR, run by TCRdb on the multiplex PCR reads, gives a single entry per CDR3 protein. The sample lists roughly 610,000 distinct CDR3 sequences, less than 20% occurring once. This clonotype has just a few counts. The same data also contributed to another study, on T cells in Graves' hyperthyroidism and ophthalmopathy.

The chain links TRBV7-9 to TRBJ2-1, with 8 bases matching TRBD2. This receptor was obtained from a woman in her 30s with Graves disease. Sequencing was performed on peripheral blood mononuclear cells (PBMCs), taken at new diagnosis, from a patient treated with antithyroid drugs. The DNA for the CDR3 is TGTGCCAGCAGCCTGATGACGGGCGGGAGGATCGCGCATGAGCAGTTCTTC. It specifies CASSLMTGGRIAHEQFF.